This T cell receptor beta chain came from a study of PD-L1 blockade in urothelial cancer. The sample's time point: peripheral blood 6 weeks after treatment start. Here immunoSEQ multiplex PCR was the method, and the copy in TCRdb shows in-frame clones only, minus some. The repertoire includes 60,000 to 80,000 clones, about 90% of them detected once, and about 11% sits in the top ten. The V and J ends lost 5 bases and 5 bases respectively, with 15 bases between them. The CDR3 consists of 14 residues. Germline-derived CDR1 and CDR2 are SGHTA and FQGTGA. This sample comprised PBMCs, obtained around atezolizumab (anti-PD-L1) treatment. This clonotype originated in a man between 60 and 70 years old with urothelial cancer. The chain employs TRBV7-3 and TRBJ2-5; the D gene is possibly TRBD2 (7 bases). The CDR3 loop is CASSLSGRGETQYF. The CDR3, as DNA: TGTGCCAGCAGCCTCTCGGGGAGGGGGGAGACCCAGTACTTC.